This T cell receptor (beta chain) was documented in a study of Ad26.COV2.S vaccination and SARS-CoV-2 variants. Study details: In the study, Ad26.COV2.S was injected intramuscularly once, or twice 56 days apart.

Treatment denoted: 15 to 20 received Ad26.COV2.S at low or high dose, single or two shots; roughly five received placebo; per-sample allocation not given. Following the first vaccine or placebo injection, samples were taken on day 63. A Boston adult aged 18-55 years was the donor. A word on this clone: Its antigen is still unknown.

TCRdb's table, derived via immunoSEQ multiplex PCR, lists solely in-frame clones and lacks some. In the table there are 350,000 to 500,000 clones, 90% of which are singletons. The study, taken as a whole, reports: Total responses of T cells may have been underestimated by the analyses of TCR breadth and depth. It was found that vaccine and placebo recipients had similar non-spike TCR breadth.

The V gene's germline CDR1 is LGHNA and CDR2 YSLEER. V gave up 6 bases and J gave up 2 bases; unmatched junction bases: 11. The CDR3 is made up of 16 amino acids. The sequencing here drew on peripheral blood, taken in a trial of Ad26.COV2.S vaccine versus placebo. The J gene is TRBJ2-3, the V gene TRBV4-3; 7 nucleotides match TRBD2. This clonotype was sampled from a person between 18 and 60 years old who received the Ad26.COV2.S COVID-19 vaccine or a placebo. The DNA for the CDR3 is TGCGCCAGCAGTTCTGGGGTAGCGGGTGACACAGATACGCAGTATTTT. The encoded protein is CASSSGVAGDTDTQYF.